These T cell receptor beta chains were read from a single sample in a study of T cell responses to AZD1222 COVID-19 vaccine. Method: immunoSEQ multiplex PCR; TCRdb's copy keeps in-frame clones and lacks some. The repertoire consists of 100,000 to 150,000 clones, with 90% occurring once and the leading ten covering less than 8.5%. Sequenced material: peripheral blood, taken on day 0 of AZD1222 vaccination. These receptors all come from an adult in good health. Both conserved end residues are part of each CDR3. Each record gives: J gene, D gene, CDR3 length, V gene, clone size, CDR3 DNA, CDR3 protein. A D gene is named only where the DNA matches it firmly. Clone sizes are given selectively: once, few, many, or a class where the clone is expanded.

TRBJ1-6 | . | 16 | TRBV7-9 | . | TGTGCCAGCAGCCCTACCGGAGGGGAGGGGAGTTCACCCCTCCACTTT | CASSPTGGEGSSPLHF
TRBJ2-1 | TRBD2 | 14 | TRBV27 | few | TGTGCCAGCCGGGGGGGGGCAGGATACAATGAGCAGTTCTTC | CASRGGAGYNEQFF
TRBJ2-3 | TRBD2 | 18 | TRBV9 | once | TGTGCCAGCAGCGCGACCACTAGACTAGCGGGGCCCTTGGATACGCAGTATTTT | CASSATTRLAGPLDTQYF
TRBJ1-4 | . | 14 | TRBV28 | . | TGTGCCAGCAGTCCACCCTGGGGTAATGAAAAACTGTTTTTT | CASSPPWGNEKLFF
TRBJ1-1 | . | 14 | TRBV5-6 | . | TGTGCCAGCAGCTTTGACCCTAGGGGCACTGAAGCTTTCTTT | CASSFDPRGTEAFF
TRBJ2-4 | . | 15 | TRBV30 | . | TGTGCCTGGAGTGTACGTGGGGACATCAAAAACATTCAGTACTTC | CAWSVRGDIKNIQYF
TRBJ2-5 | . | 13 | TRBV7-9 | once | TGTGCCAGCATCCAAATCTTGGGAGAGACCCAGTACTTC | CASIQILGETQYF
TRBJ1-2 | TRBD1 | 13 | TRBV5-1 | . | TGCGCCAGCAGCCGGGACAGCCAGGGCGGCTACACCTTC | CASSRDSQGGYTF
TRBJ2-1 | TRBD2 | 16 | TRBV7-2 | . | TGTGCCAGCAGCTTAGTTGGCGGGGGGACCTACAATGAGCAGTTCTTC | CASSLVGGGTYNEQFF
TRBJ1-1 | . | 14 | TRBV19 | . | TGTGCCAGTAGTCACCTTACAGGGAACACTGAAGCTTTCTTT | CASSHLTGNTEAFF
TRBJ2-7 | . | 15 | TRBV3-1/TRBV3-2 | . | TGTGCCAGCAGCAAACTTGCCAGGAGCTCCTACGAGCAGTACTTC | CASSKLARSSYEQYF
TRBJ1-5 | . | 12 | TRBV7-2 | . | TGTGCCAGCAGTCCGGGCCTAGGGACCCAGCATTTT | CASSPGLGTQHF
TRBJ1-2 | . | 13 | TRBV5-6 | . | TGTGCCAGCAGCTTGAACAAGAACTATGGCTACACCTTC | CASSLNKNYGYTF
TRBJ2-3 | TRBD2 | 16 | TRBV3-1/TRBV3-2 | . | TGTGCCAGCAGCCAGAGGAGCGGGGGGGCTACAGATACGCAGTATTTT | CASSQRSGGATDTQYF
TRBJ2-6 | . | 15 | TRBV5-4 | . | TGTGCCAGCAGCAGCGGTGCTGGTGGGGCCAACGTCCTGACTTTC | CASSSGAGGANVLTF